This passage covers 5 T cell receptor beta chains from one sample sequenced in a study of identical twins. MiXCR, applied by TCRdb to the 5' RACE reads, yields one record per CDR3 protein. The table includes about 700,000 distinct CDR3 sequences, 8.5% to 9.5% detected once. This sample also appeared in a second study, on yellow fever vaccine responses in identical twins.

The sample comprised PBMCs. The source of these receptors is a woman between 18 and 29 years old in good health.

This clonotype was observed at least ten times. The J gene is TRBJ1-3, the V gene TRBV2; D remains ambiguous. CDR3 length equals 15 residues. Germline V gene lookup returns CDR1 SNHLY and CDR2 FYNNEI. Trimming left V 3 bases short and J 0 bases short, with 9 bases between. The CDR3 here is CASSEILISGNTIYF. The CDR3 DNA sequence: TGTGCCAGCAGTGAGATCCTGATCTCTGGAAACACCATATATTTT.

This chain connects TRBV7-2 to TRBJ2-1, with D possibly matching TRBD2 (5 bases). The CDR3 totals 14 residues. Germline values: CDR1 SGHTA, CDR2 FQGNSA. The V end was cut by 5 bases, the J end by 4 bases, with 12 bases between. As DNA, the CDR3 is TGTGCCAGCAGCGGAGGCGTACGTTACAATGAGCAGTTCTTC. Amino acids: CASSGGVRYNEQFF. Looking up the rest from reference TRBV7-2 and TRBJ2-1 gives the full variable domain: GAGVSQSPSNKVTEKGKDVELRCDPISGHTALYWYRQSLGQGLEFLIYFQGNSAPDKSGLPSDRFSAERTGGSVSTLTIQRTQQEDSAVYLCASSGGVRYNEQFFGPGTRLTVL.

V is TRBV6-5 and J is TRBJ2-7, with 10 bases matching TRBD2. J was trimmed by 1 base and V by 2 bases; bases with no gene match: 11. The germline V gene encodes CDR1 MNHEY and CDR2 SVGAGI. The CDR3 totals 18 residues. The CDR3 DNA reads as TGTGCCAGCAGTTACAGAGTAGCGGGGGGCGATCGATCCTACGAGCAGTACTTC. Translating gives CASSYRVAGGDRSYEQYF.

A few counts support this clonotype. The J gene is TRBJ2-1, the V gene TRBV7-9; a possible D gene is TRBD1 (6 bases). Germline loops: CDR1 SEHNR, CDR2 FQNEAQ (reference sequence). The CDR3 length is 17 residues. V lost 1 base, J lost 6 bases, and 19 bases lay in between. The chain's CDR3 is CASSLDSTYRASNEQFF. CDR3 DNA: TGTGCCAGCAGCTTAGATTCAACCTACAGGGCAAGCAATGAGCAGTTCTTC.

The chain employs TRBV29-1 and TRBJ2-7; D possibly matches TRBD1 or TRBD2 (6 bases each). V lost 1 base and J lost 2, with 21 bases in between. This CDR3 region has 17 residues. Per the germline V gene, CDR1 is SQVTM and CDR2 is ANQGSEA. The CDR3 sequence: CSVEGRVGGGKPYEQYF. As DNA, the CDR3 is TGCAGCGTTGAAGGGCGGGTAGGGGGAGGCAAACCCTACGAGCAGTACTTC.